A single sample gave rise to the 13 T cell receptor beta chains below, sequenced in a study of TIL therapy for anti-PD-1-resistant metastatic lung cancer. Indicated time point: pre-treatment sample, taken before nivolumab and TIL therapy. Most excised metastases sampled were pleural nodules or supraclavicular lymph nodes. The immunoSEQ assay was v3. Assay: immunoSEQ multiplex PCR; the TCRdb copy retains only in-frame clones and omits some. The sample gives some 14,000 clones, roughly three fifths of which show up once; roughly 9% is in the top ten. Source: tumor tissue, taken at baseline. The source of these receptors is a woman between 30 and 80 years old with non-small cell lung cancer.

The chain carries TRBV4-1 and TRBJ2-5, with a weak D call TRBD2 (5 bases). The CDR3 is 15 residues long. Per germline, CDR1 MGHRA and CDR2 YSYEKL. V dropped 1 base and J dropped 1 base, with 10 bases sitting between them. CDR3 loop: CASSQGASFQETQYF. CDR3 bases: TGCGCCAGCAGCCAAGGAGCTAGCTTCCAAGAGACCCAGTACTTC.

The chain uses TRBV2 and TRBJ2-7, with 8 bases matching TRBD1. This CDR3 comprises 14 residues. Trimming at V came to 6 bases and at J to 5 bases, leaving 9 bases not matched to a gene. Germline V gene data show CDR1 as SNHLY and CDR2 as FYNNEI. The CDR3, as DNA: TGTGCCAGCAGCCCCCGGGACAGGCCAGACGAGCAGTACTTC. Its protein is CASSPRDRPDEQYF.

V gene TRBV6-1 combines with J gene TRBJ2-1; perhaps TRBD2 as D (5 bases). V gave up 4 bases and J gave up 2 bases, with 9 bases separating them. Germline V gene sequence: CDR1 MNHNS, CDR2 SASEGT. The CDR3 extends over 14 amino acids. The CDR3 nucleotides are TGTGCCAGCAGTGGCGGGCCCCCCTACAATGAGCAGTTCTTC. Its translation is CASSGGPPYNEQFF.

This clone came up a few times. The chain joins TRBV27 to TRBJ2-7; D call uncertain. V dropped 2 bases and J dropped 3 bases, with 8 bases sitting between them. Germline assignment: CDR1 MNHEY and CDR2 SMNVEV (reference sequence). The CDR3 loop spans 13 amino acids. The CDR3 bases are TGTGCCAGCAGTTTAGGGCAGAACTACGAGCAGTACTTC. It encodes CASSLGQNYEQYF.

The chain has TRBV7-9 and TRBJ2-1; D is undetermined. Looked up from germline, CDR1 is SEHNR and CDR2 is FQNEAQ (reference sequence). V was cut by 5 bases and J by 5 bases, with 7 bases left in between. This CDR3 region has 12 residues. DNA of the CDR3: TGTGCCAGCAGCCCTCGCCACAATGAGCAGTTCTTC. As protein: CASSPRHNEQFF.

This clone was detected only once. V usage is TRBV5-1 and J usage is TRBJ2-3, with D possibly being TRBD2 (5 bases). From germline, CDR1 is SGHRS and CDR2 YFSETQ. V dropped 0 bases and J dropped 7 bases, with 12 bases sitting between them. The CDR3 runs to 14 residues. CDR3: CASSLALVPNTQYF. The CDR3, as DNA: TGCGCCAGCAGCTTGGCACTAGTTCCGAATACGCAGTATTTT.

This CDR3 reads CASSMTGDVYNEQFF. CDR3 nucleotides: TGTGCCAGCAGCATGACAGGGGATGTGTACAATGAGCAGTTCTTC. The chain recombines TRBV7-2 with TRBJ2-1; TRBD1 aligns across 8 bases. J gave up 4 bases and V 5 bases, and 7 bases lay outside the gene matches. CDR3 length equals 15 residues. CDR1 and CDR2 (germline): SGHTA, FQGNSA.

By share, this clone counts as medium-sized. The chain has TRBV9 and TRBJ2-3, with TRBD2 as a possible D gene (5 bases). This CDR3 has 15 residues. Trimming removed 2 bases from V and 1 base from J, with 11 bases in between. From germline, CDR1 is SGDLS and CDR2 YYNGEE. The CDR3 is CASSVGSFGTDTQYF. DNA for the CDR3: TGTGCCAGCAGCGTTGGGAGTTTTGGCACAGATACGCAGTATTTT. Full variable domain (remainder filled in from reference TRBV9 and TRBJ2-3): DSGVTQTPKHLITATGQRVTLRCSPRSGDLSVYWYQQSLDQGLQFLIQYYNGEERAKGNILERFSAQQFPDLHSELNLSSLELGDSALYFCASSVGSFGTDTQYFGPGTRLTVL.

This chain connects TRBV6-5 to TRBJ2-1; TRBD1 matches 8 bases. Losses at the gene ends were 8 bases for V and 8 bases for J; bases not matched to a gene: 14. Germline V gene data show CDR1 as MNHEY and CDR2 as SVGAGI. CDR3 length: 15 amino acids. CDR3 amino acids: CASRNGQGQRDEQFF. In DNA, the CDR3 is TGTGCCAGCCGGAACGGACAGGGCCAACGAGATGAGCAGTTCTTC.

The chain uses TRBV30 and TRBJ1-1; no definite D call. V lost 2 bases, J lost 0 bases, and 7 bases lay in between. CDR1 GTSNPN and CDR2 SVGIG come from the germline V gene (reference sequence). This CDR3 spans 13 amino acids. This CDR3 is CAWSRNLNTEAFF. CDR3 nucleotide sequence: TGTGCCTGGAGTAGAAACTTGAACACTGAAGCTTTCTTT.

The rearrangement uses TRBV5-4 and TRBJ2-2; either TRBD1 or TRBD2 may supply D (5 bases each). The CDR3 runs to 16 residues. Looked up from germline, CDR1 is SGHNT and CDR2 is YYREEE (reference sequence). Trimming left V 4 bases short and J 3 bases short, with 16 bases between. CDR3 sequence reads: CASSHGRGADTGELFF. The CDR3 DNA is TGTGCCAGCAGCCATGGACGAGGGGCGGACACCGGGGAGCTGTTTTTT.

In this sample, this clone turned up once. The rearrangement joins TRBV6-5 to TRBJ2-5, with D hard to call. The V gene lost 0 bases and the J gene lost 4 bases, with 12 bases spanning the gap. The CDR3 length is 15 residues. Germline CDR1 MNHEY, CDR2 SVGAGI. CDR3 sequence reads: CASSYSDVPSETQYF. CDR3 DNA: TGTGCCAGCAGTTACTCAGACGTACCTTCAGAGACCCAGTACTTC.

The genes are TRBV5-1 and TRBJ2-7, with TRBD2 matching 8 bases. This CDR3 spans 14 amino acids. The ends lost 3 bases at V and 6 bases at J; junction bases unmatched: 8. CDR1 and CDR2 (germline): SGHRS, YFSETQ. The CDR3 loop reads CASSSGGGVPEQYF. CDR3 DNA: TGCGCCAGCAGCTCGGGGGGGGGCGTCCCCGAGCAGTACTTC. The full variable domain, in which reference TRBV5-1 and TRBJ2-7 provide the parts outside the CDR3, is KAGVTQTPRYLIKTRGQQVTLSCSPISGHRSVSWYQQTPGQGLQFLFEYFSETQRNKGNFPGRFSGRQFSNSRSEMNVSTLELGDSALYLCASSSGGGVPEQYFGPGTRLTVT.